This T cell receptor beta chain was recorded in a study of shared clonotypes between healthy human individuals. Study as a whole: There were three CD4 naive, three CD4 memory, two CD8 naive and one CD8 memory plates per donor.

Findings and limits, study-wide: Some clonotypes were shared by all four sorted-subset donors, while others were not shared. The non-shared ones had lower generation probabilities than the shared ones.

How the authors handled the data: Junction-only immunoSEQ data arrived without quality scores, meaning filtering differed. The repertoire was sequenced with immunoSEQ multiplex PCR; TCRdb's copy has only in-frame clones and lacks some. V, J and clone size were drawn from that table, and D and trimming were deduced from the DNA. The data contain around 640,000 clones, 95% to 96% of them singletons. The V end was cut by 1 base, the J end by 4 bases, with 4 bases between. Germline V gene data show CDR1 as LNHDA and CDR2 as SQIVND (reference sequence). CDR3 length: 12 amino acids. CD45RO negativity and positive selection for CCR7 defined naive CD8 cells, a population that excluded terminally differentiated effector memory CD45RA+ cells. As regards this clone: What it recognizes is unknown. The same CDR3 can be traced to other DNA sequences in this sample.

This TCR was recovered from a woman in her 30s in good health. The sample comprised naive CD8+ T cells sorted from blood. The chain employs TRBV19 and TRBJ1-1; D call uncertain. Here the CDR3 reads CASSIVSTEAFF. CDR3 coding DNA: TGTGCCAGTAGTATAGTCAGCACTGAAGCTTTCTTT.